The T cell receptor (beta chain) described here comes from a study of blood T cell repertoires in COVID-19. Study context: PBMCs, B-cell-depleted T cells, or T cells were the source of the cDNA or gDNA that made up the material.

Sequencing was performed with immunoSEQ multiplex PCR; in TCRdb, only in-frame clones are kept and a portion is missing. This table has 68,000 or so clones, roughly 89% appearing once. Looked up from germline, CDR1 is SEHNR and CDR2 is FQNEAQ (reference sequence). V was clipped by 5 bases and J by 5 bases, with 18 bases between them. The CDR3 is 16 amino acids. The clonotype was recovered from a man in his fifties with active COVID-19. Material: peripheral blood. The chain links TRBV7-9 to TRBJ2-2; D is possibly TRBD2 (7 bases). CDR3 sequence: CASSPVGGGETGELFF. The CDR3 bases are TGTGCCAGCAGCCCCGTGGGGGGGGGCGAAACCGGGGAGCTGTTTTTT.